Listed below are T cell receptor beta chains from one sample, sequenced in a study of blood T cell repertoires in COVID-19. Repertoires were generated with immunoSEQ multiplex PCR, while TCRdb's copy carries only in-frame clones and drops some. The table lists a few hundred thousand clones, more than 80% of them singletons. Specimen: PBMCs or T cells enriched from blood (not recorded which). The source of these receptors is a man aged 18 to 29 who had recovered from COVID-19. Each CDR3 is given with its conserved first and last residue. A D gene is named only where the DNA matches it firmly. Size is omitted from some rows. Given values are once, few, many or a class for expanded clones.

V gene: TRBV5-1
J gene: TRBJ1-4
D gene: TRBD1
clone size: .
CDR3 DNA: TGCGCCAGCAGCTCGACCGGACAGGCGGAAAAACTGTTTTTT
CDR3 protein: CASSSTGQAEKLFF

V gene: TRBV20-1
J gene: TRBJ2-7
D gene: .
clone size: .
CDR3 DNA: TGCAGTCGGGAATCACTCTACGAGCAGTACTTC
CDR3 protein: CSRESLYEQYF

V gene: TRBV7-2
J gene: TRBJ1-5
D gene: .
clone size: once
CDR3 DNA: TGTGCCAGCAGCACCCGAGGAGGTCAGCCCCAGCATTTT
CDR3 protein: CASSTRGGQPQHF

V gene: TRBV6-5
J gene: TRBJ1-1
D gene: .
clone size: .
CDR3 DNA: TGTGCCGGACTTTCGGACGGATCGATGAACACTGAAGCTTTCTTT
CDR3 protein: CAGLSDGSMNTEAFF

V gene: TRBV18
J gene: TRBJ2-2
D gene: .
clone size: .
CDR3 DNA: TGTGCCAGCTCGGATAACTACCAAGACGCGAACACCGGGGAGCTGTTTTTT
CDR3 protein: CASSDNYQDANTGELFF

V gene: TRBV6-6
J gene: TRBJ1-1
D gene: .
clone size: .
CDR3 DNA: TGTGCCAGCAGCTACCGAACCGCTAATGAAGCTTTCTTT
CDR3 protein: CASSYRTANEAFF

V gene: TRBV6-1
J gene: TRBJ1-3
D gene: .
clone size: .
CDR3 DNA: TGTGCCAGCAGTTCCTTGGACAGAGGAAACACCATATATTTT
CDR3 protein: CASSSLDRGNTIYF

V gene: TRBV9
J gene: TRBJ1-1
D gene: .
clone size: .
CDR3 DNA: TGTGCCAGCAGCGTAGCAGGGCGCAGGACTGAAGCTTTCTTT
CDR3 protein: CASSVAGRRTEAFF

V gene: TRBV13
J gene: TRBJ2-1
D gene: TRBD2
clone size: .
CDR3 DNA: TGTGCCAGCAGCTCCGGGACTAGCGCCCACAATGAGCAGTTCTTC
CDR3 protein: CASSSGTSAHNEQFF

V gene: TRBV19
J gene: TRBJ2-3
D gene: .
clone size: .
CDR3 DNA: TGTGCCAGTAGTACCCGTCCGGGTGGAGCAGATACGCAGTATTTT
CDR3 protein: CASSTRPGGADTQYF

V gene: TRBV7-2
J gene: TRBJ1-4
D gene: TRBD1
clone size: .
CDR3 DNA: TGTGCCAGCAGCTTAGGAAATCGCGGGACAGGTGAAAAACTGTTTTTT
CDR3 protein: CASSLGNRGTGEKLFF

V gene: TRBV6-2/TRBV6-3
J gene: TRBJ2-7
D gene: .
clone size: .
CDR3 DNA: TGTGCCAGCAGTCAACACGACGGGACAATATACGAGCAGTACTTC
CDR3 protein: CASSQHDGTIYEQYF

V gene: TRBV5-1
J gene: TRBJ1-6
D gene: TRBD1
clone size: .
CDR3 DNA: TGCGCCAGCAGCCCCGGGACAGGGAATTCACCCCTCCACTTT
CDR3 protein: CASSPGTGNSPLHF

V gene: TRBV27
J gene: TRBJ1-2
D gene: .
clone size: .
CDR3 DNA: TGTGCCAGCAGTCCTATCCTCAATCCCAGGGTTACCTATGGCTACACCTTC
CDR3 protein: CASSPILNPRVTYGYTF

V gene: TRBV2
J gene: TRBJ2-4
D gene: .
clone size: once
CDR3 DNA: TGTGCCAGCAGGGACTCCATAGCCAAAAACATTCAGTACTTC
CDR3 protein: CASRDSIAKNIQYF

V gene: TRBV4-1
J gene: TRBJ1-5
D gene: .
clone size: few
CDR3 DNA: TGCGCCAGCAGCCAAGTGGGAGGGCCCCAGCATTTT
CDR3 protein: CASSQVGGPQHF

V gene: TRBV2
J gene: TRBJ1-5
D gene: .
clone size: .
CDR3 DNA: TGTGCCAGCAGTAACAGGGTTAATCAGCCCCAGCATTTT
CDR3 protein: CASSNRVNQPQHF

V gene: TRBV19
J gene: TRBJ2-6
D gene: .
clone size: .
CDR3 DNA: TGTGCCAGTAGTATCGGTCTCGGGGCTGGGGCCAACGTCCTGACTTTC
CDR3 protein: CASSIGLGAGANVLTF

V gene: TRBV7-9
J gene: TRBJ2-2
D gene: .
clone size: .
CDR3 DNA: TGTGCCAGCACACCGGGACACCTGGACACCGGGGAGCTGTTTTTT
CDR3 protein: CASTPGHLDTGELFF

V gene: TRBV12-3/TRBV12-4
J gene: TRBJ1-2
D gene: .
clone size: once
CDR3 DNA: TGTGCCAGCAGTTTAGAGGACAGCTATGGCTACACCTTC
CDR3 protein: CASSLEDSYGYTF

V gene: TRBV7-8
J gene: TRBJ2-7
D gene: .
clone size: .
CDR3 DNA: TGTGCCAGCAGCTTTGACTCCTATACACGCGAGCAGTACTTC
CDR3 protein: CASSFDSYTREQYF

V gene: TRBV18
J gene: TRBJ1-2
D gene: .
clone size: .
CDR3 DNA: TGTGCCAGCTCACCGAGCGGTAACTATGGCTACACCTTC
CDR3 protein: CASSPSGNYGYTF

V gene: TRBV7-3
J gene: TRBJ2-1
D gene: TRBD2
clone size: many
CDR3 DNA: TGTGCCAGCAGCCCTCGGGAGGGCTCCTACAATGAGCAGTTCTTC
CDR3 protein: CASSPREGSYNEQFF

V gene: TRBV6-1
J gene: TRBJ2-7
D gene: TRBD1
clone size: .
CDR3 DNA: TGTGCCAGCAGTGAGTGGACAGGAACCTACGAGCAGTACTTC
CDR3 protein: CASSEWTGTYEQYF

V gene: TRBV19
J gene: TRBJ2-3
D gene: .
clone size: .
CDR3 DNA: TGTGCCAGTAGTCCACCCAACAGGCGCACAGATACGCAGTATTTT
CDR3 protein: CASSPPNRRTDTQYF

V gene: TRBV3-1/TRBV3-2
J gene: TRBJ1-2
D gene: .
clone size: .
CDR3 DNA: TGTGCCAGCAGCCAAGATGTCGGGGTTTGGAATGGCTACACCTTC
CDR3 protein: CASSQDVGVWNGYTF

V gene: TRBV10-3
J gene: TRBJ1-5
D gene: TRBD1
clone size: .
CDR3 DNA: TGTGCCATCGGACAGGGAGGACAGCCCCAGCATTTT
CDR3 protein: CAIGQGGQPQHF

V gene: TRBV12-5
J gene: TRBJ2-5
D gene: .
clone size: once
CDR3 DNA: TGTGCTAGTGGTTTGGTACTGGGGAGAGAGACCCAGTACTTC
CDR3 protein: CASGLVLGRETQYF

V gene: TRBV4-1
J gene: TRBJ2-7
D gene: TRBD2
clone size: .
CDR3 DNA: TGCGCCAGCAGCATGACTAGCGGGACGACCTACGAGCAGTACTTC
CDR3 protein: CASSMTSGTTYEQYF

V gene: TRBV7-9
J gene: TRBJ1-2
D gene: TRBD1
clone size: few
CDR3 DNA: TGTGCCAGCAGCACGAGGACAGGGACCTTCGGCTACACCTTC
CDR3 protein: CASSTRTGTFGYTF

V gene: TRBV18
J gene: TRBJ1-3
D gene: TRBD1
clone size: few
CDR3 DNA: TGTGCCAGCTCACCGCAGAGGGGGCCCGGAAACACCATATATTTT
CDR3 protein: CASSPQRGPGNTIYF

V gene: TRBV28
J gene: TRBJ1-2
D gene: TRBD1
clone size: .
CDR3 DNA: TGTGCCAGCAAGGTCCTACAGGGGGGCCTGGGCTACACCTTC
CDR3 protein: CASKVLQGGLGYTF

V gene: TRBV5-1
J gene: TRBJ1-1
D gene: TRBD1
clone size: few
CDR3 DNA: TGCGCCAGCAGCCCTCCTCGACAGGGGGCAGGCACTGAAGCTTTCTTT
CDR3 protein: CASSPPRQGAGTEAFF

V gene: TRBV5-1
J gene: TRBJ1-1
D gene: TRBD1
clone size: .
CDR3 DNA: TGCGCCAGCAGCGCCAGGGACAGGGGAGGCACTGAAGCTTTCTTT
CDR3 protein: CASSARDRGGTEAFF

V gene: TRBV5-8
J gene: TRBJ1-2
D gene: .
clone size: .
CDR3 DNA: TGTGCCAGCAGCCCGCGGGTCGGGAGTTCGTTTGGCTACACCTTC
CDR3 protein: CASSPRVGSSFGYTF

V gene: TRBV12-3/TRBV12-4
J gene: TRBJ2-3
D gene: .
clone size: .
CDR3 DNA: TGTGCCAGCCAAACTAGCCATACGCAGTATTTT
CDR3 protein: CASQTSHTQYF

V gene: TRBV4-2
J gene: TRBJ2-7
D gene: .
clone size: .
CDR3 DNA: TGTGCCAGCAGCCAAGGCCAGGGGTCCTACGAGCAGTACTTC
CDR3 protein: CASSQGQGSYEQYF

V gene: TRBV28
J gene: TRBJ1-5
D gene: TRBD1
clone size: .
CDR3 DNA: TGTGCCAGCAGGGTAGGGACAGCTAATCAGCCCCAGCATTTT
CDR3 protein: CASRVGTANQPQHF

V gene: TRBV6-5
J gene: TRBJ1-1
D gene: TRBD1
clone size: few
CDR3 DNA: TGTGCCAGCAGTAACCGGGACAGGAACACTGAAGCTTTCTTT
CDR3 protein: CASSNRDRNTEAFF

V gene: TRBV5-4
J gene: TRBJ1-2
D gene: TRBD1
clone size: .
CDR3 DNA: TGTGCCAGCAGCTTTTCAGGGGGCTCTGGCTACACCTTC
CDR3 protein: CASSFSGGSGYTF

V gene: TRBV24-1
J gene: TRBJ1-6
D gene: .
clone size: .
CDR3 DNA: TGTGCCACCAGTCGGGACTGGAATAATTCACCCCTCCACTTT
CDR3 protein: CATSRDWNNSPLHF

V gene: TRBV28
J gene: TRBJ1-2
D gene: .
clone size: .
CDR3 DNA: TGTGCCAGCAGTTCGAATCGGGACATCCTATATGGCTACACCTTC
CDR3 protein: CASSSNRDILYGYTF

V gene: TRBV10-2
J gene: TRBJ1-2
D gene: .
clone size: .
CDR3 DNA: TGCGCCAGCACCGGGGACACAGCTGGTGGCTACACCTTC
CDR3 protein: CASTGDTAGGYTF

V gene: TRBV4-1
J gene: TRBJ1-1
D gene: .
clone size: once
CDR3 DNA: TGCGCCAGCAGCCATGTCATCCCCCCGGGGAGGAACACTGAAGCTTTCTTT
CDR3 protein: CASSHVIPPGRNTEAFF

V gene: TRBV25-1
J gene: TRBJ2-1
D gene: .
clone size: .
CDR3 DNA: TGTGCCAGCATTGCGGACAACTCCTACAATGAGCAGTTCTTC
CDR3 protein: CASIADNSYNEQFF

V gene: TRBV6-5
J gene: TRBJ1-2
D gene: .
clone size: .
CDR3 DNA: TGTGCCAGCAGTTACTCGACTAAGGGGGTCGTGGGCTACACCTTC
CDR3 protein: CASSYSTKGVVGYTF

V gene: TRBV6-5
J gene: TRBJ2-3
D gene: TRBD2
clone size: .
CDR3 DNA: TGTGCCAGCAGTTCCCGGACTAGTCATACGCAGTATTTT
CDR3 protein: CASSSRTSHTQYF

V gene: TRBV13
J gene: TRBJ2-7
D gene: .
clone size: .
CDR3 DNA: TGTGCCAGCAGCCCCGGGGGTATGTACGAGCAGTACTTC
CDR3 protein: CASSPGGMYEQYF